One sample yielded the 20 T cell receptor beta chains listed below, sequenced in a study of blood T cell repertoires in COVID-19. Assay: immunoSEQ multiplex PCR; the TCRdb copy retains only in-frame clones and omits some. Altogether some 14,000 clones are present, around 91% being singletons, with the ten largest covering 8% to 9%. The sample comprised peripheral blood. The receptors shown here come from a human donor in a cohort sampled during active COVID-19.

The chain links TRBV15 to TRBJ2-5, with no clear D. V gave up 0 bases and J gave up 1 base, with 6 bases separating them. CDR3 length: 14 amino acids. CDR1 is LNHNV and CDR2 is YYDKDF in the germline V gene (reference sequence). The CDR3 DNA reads TGTGCCACCAGCAGAGACCAGGCCCAAGAGACCCAGTACTTC. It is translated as CATSRDQAQETQYF.

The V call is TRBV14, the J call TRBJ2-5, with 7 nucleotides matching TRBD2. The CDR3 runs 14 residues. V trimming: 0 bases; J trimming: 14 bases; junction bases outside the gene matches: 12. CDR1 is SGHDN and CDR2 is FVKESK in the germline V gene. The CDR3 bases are TGTGCCAGCAGCCAAGATATGTGGGGAGGGCCTTTATACTTC. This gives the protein CASSQDMWGGPLYF.

Here the CDR3 DNA reads TGCGCCAGCAGCCAGGGGGGTGGGACAGGGGTCGCCGGGGAGCTGTTTTTT. It codes for CASSQGGGTGVAGELFF. The V call is TRBV4-3, the J call TRBJ2-2; 10 nucleotides line up with TRBD1. Trimming took 3 bases from V and 6 from J; bases not matched to a gene: 10. Looked up from germline, CDR1 is LGHNA and CDR2 is YSLEER. This CDR3 is built from 17 residues.

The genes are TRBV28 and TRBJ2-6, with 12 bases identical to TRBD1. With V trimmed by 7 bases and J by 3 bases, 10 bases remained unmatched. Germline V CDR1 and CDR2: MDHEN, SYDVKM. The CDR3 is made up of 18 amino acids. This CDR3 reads CASTPPGTGGFGANVLTF. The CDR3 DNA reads TGTGCCAGCACCCCTCCCGGGACAGGGGGCTTTGGGGCCAACGTCCTGACTTTC.

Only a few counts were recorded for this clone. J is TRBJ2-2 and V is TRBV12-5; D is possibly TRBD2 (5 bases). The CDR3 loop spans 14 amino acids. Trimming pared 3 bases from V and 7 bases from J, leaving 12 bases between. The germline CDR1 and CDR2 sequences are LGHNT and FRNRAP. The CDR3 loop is CASGFSGRSGELFF. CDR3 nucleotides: TGTGCTAGTGGTTTCTCGGGAAGGAGCGGGGAGCTGTTTTTT.

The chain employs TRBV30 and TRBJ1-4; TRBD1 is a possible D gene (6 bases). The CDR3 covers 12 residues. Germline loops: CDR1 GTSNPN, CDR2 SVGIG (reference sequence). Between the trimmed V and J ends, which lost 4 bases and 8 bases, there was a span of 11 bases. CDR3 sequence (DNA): TGTGCCTGGAACAGGGAGTACGAAAAACTGTTTTTT. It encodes CAWNREYEKLFF.

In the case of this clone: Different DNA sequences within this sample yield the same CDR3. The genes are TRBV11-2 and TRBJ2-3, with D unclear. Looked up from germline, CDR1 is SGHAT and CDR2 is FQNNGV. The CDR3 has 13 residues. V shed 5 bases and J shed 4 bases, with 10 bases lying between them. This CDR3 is CASSPRAADTQYF. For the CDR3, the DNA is TGTGCCAGCAGCCCCCGTGCGGCAGATACGCAGTATTTT.

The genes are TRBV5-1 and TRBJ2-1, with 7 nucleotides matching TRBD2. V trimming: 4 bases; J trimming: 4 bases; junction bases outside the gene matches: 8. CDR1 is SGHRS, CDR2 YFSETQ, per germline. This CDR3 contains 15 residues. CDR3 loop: CASSSTGGGYNEQFF. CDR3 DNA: TGCGCCAGCAGCAGTACGGGGGGTGGGTACAATGAGCAGTTCTTC.

The CDR3 sequence: CASSLTQASGGTTDTQYF. CDR3 nucleotide sequence: TGTGCCAGCAGTCTTACCCAAGCTAGCGGGGGGACCACAGATACGCAGTATTTT. The chain joins TRBV6-2 or TRBV6-3 to TRBJ2-3; 11 bases line up with TRBD2. CDR1 is MNHEY, CDR2 SVGEGT, per germline. The CDR3 loop spans 18 amino acids. V lost 5 bases to trimming and J lost 2 bases; unmatched junction nucleotides: 12.

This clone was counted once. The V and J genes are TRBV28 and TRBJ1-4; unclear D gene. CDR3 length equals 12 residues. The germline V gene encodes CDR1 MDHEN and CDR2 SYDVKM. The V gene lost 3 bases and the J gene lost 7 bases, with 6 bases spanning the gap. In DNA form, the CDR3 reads TGTGCCAGCAGTTTTCCCAGTGAAAAACTGTTTTTT. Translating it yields CASSFPSEKLFF.

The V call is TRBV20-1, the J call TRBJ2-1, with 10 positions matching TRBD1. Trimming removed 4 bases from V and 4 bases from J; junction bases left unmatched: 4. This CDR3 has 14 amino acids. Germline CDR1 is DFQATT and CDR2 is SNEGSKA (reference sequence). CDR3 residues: CSANDRGQYNEQFF. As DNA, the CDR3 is TGCAGTGCTAATGACAGGGGGCAATACAATGAGCAGTTCTTC.

The CDR3 loop is CASSQLLVTGELFF. The DNA of the CDR3 is TGTGCCAGCAGCCAACTGTTGGTAACCGGGGAGCTGTTTTTT. The chain joins TRBV5-8 to TRBJ2-2; the D is unclear. There are 14 residues in the CDR3. From germline, CDR1 is SGHTS and CDR2 YDEGEE. Trimming took 4 bases from V and 5 from J, leaving 12 bases between them.

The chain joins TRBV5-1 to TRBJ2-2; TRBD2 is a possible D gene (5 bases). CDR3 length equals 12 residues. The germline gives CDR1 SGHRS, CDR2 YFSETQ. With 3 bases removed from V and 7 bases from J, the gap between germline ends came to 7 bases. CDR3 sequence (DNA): TGCGCCAGCAGCTGGAGCGGCGGGGAGCTGTTTTTT. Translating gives CASSWSGGELFF.

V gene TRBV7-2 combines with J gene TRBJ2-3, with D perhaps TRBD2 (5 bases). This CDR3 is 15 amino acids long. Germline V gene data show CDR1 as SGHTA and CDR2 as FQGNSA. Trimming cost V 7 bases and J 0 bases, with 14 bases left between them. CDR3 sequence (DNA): TGTGCCAGCACCTTTGAGGGAATCAGCACAGATACGCAGTATTTT. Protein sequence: CASTFEGISTDTQYF.

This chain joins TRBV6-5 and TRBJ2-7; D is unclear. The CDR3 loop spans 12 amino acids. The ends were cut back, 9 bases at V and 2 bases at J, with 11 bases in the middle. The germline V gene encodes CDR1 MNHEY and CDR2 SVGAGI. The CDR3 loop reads CASYNTPYEQYF. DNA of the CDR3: TGTGCCAGTTACAACACCCCCTACGAGCAGTACTTC.

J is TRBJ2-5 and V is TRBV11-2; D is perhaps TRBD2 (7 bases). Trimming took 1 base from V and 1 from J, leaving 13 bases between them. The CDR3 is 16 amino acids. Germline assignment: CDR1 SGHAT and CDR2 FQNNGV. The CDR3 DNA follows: TGTGCCAGCAGCTTAGGGGCGGGGGCGATCCAAGAGACCCAGTACTTC. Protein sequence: CASSLGAGAIQETQYF.

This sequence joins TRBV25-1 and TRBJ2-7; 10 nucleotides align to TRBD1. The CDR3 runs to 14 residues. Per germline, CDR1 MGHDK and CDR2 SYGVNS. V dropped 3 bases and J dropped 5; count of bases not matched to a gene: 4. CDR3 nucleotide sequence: TGTGCCAGCAGTGATGGGACAGGGGTTGACGAGCAGTACTTC. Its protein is CASSDGTGVDEQYF.

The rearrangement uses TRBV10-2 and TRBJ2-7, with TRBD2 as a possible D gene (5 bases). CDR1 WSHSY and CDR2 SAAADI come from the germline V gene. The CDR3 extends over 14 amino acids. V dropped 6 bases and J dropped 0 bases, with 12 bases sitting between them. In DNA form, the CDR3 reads TGCGCCAGCAGAGAGGGCGGAAGCTCCTACGAGCAGTACTTC. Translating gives CASREGGSSYEQYF.

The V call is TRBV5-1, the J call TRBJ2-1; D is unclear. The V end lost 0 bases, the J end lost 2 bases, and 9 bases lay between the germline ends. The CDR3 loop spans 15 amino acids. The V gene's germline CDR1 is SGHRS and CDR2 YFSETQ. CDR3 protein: CASSLVGSTYNEQFF. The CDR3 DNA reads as TGCGCCAGCAGCTTGGTCGGTAGCACCTACAATGAGCAGTTCTTC.

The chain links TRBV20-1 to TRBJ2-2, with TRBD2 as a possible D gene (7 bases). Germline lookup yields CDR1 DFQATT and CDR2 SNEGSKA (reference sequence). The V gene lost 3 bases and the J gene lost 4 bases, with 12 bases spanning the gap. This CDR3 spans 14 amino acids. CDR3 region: CSASYREGTGELFF. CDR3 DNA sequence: TGCAGTGCTAGTTACAGGGAGGGCACCGGGGAGCTGTTTTTT.